The clone carrying this TCR beta chain was counted at least ten times. Its antigen is unknown. Preparation of the TCRbeta library was carried out with unique molecular identifiers. TCRdb called the PCR reads again in MiXCR, with one record for every CDR3 protein. The table shows about 250,000 distinct CDR3 sequences, with 24% occurring only once. Germline assignment: CDR1 SGHRS and CDR2 YFSETQ. Trimming took off 1 base at V and 3 bases at J, with 17 bases between the two ends. This CDR3 region has 16 residues. The source of the sample is a study of T-cell reconstitution after alpha-beta-depleted transplantation in children. Overall study results and limits: When one year had passed after transplant, most T-cell counts and diversity came from newly produced T cells.

The material sequenced was PBMCs, mostly from graft donor cells, taken 360 days after TCRalphabeta/CD19-depleted stem cell transplant. The TCR comes from a female patient between 2 and 15 years old who had a stem cell transplant for congenital amegakaryocytic thrombocytopenia, so the T cells may come from the graft donor. This chain connects TRBV5-1 to TRBJ2-7; the D call may be TRBD1 or TRBD2 (5 bases each). The CDR3 spells CASSLYTGPRRYEQYF. CDR3 sequence (DNA): TGCGCCAGCAGCTTGTACACGGGACCGCGTCGCTACGAGCAGTACTTC.